This T cell receptor (beta chain) was obtained from a study of T cells expressing NK-cell markers (dated by TCRdb to about 2020). In terms of the full investigation: TCR beta-chain repertoires were profiled in sorted CD3+CD56+NKG2C+, CD3+CD56+NKG2C- and CD3+CD56-NKG2C+ T-cell subsets from fewer than 10 donors. Randomly selected healthy volunteers, three men and five women, were used as the eight sequenced donors. Sequencing of the libraries produced 2 x 150 bp reads on Illumina HiSeq 2000/2500, MiSeq or NextSeq. Among the eight sequenced donors, only one was HCMV-seronegative, while the other seven were HCMV-seropositive.

Note on this clonotype: It lacks a known antigen.

The reads were generated on an Illumina HiSeq 2000. TCR beta cDNA libraries were prepared using 5'RACE template switching, which introduced a universal primer site and unique molecular identifiers. Synthesis of cDNA was primed from the TCR beta constant segment and was followed by two consecutive PCR amplification steps. The source study handled its data this way. MIGEC was used to demultiplex reads and group reads by UMI, and MiTCR was used to assemble and quantify clonotypes. Only TCR cDNA sequences supported by at least two reads were kept to exclude erroneous sequences. Downstream repertoire analysis used the tcR package, and clonotypes were matched across fractions by CDR3 nucleotide sequence plus V segment. VDJmatch was used to annotate antigen specificity against VDJdb, with one amino acid substitution in CDR3 permitted. TCRdb reprocessed the sequencing reads and holds a single record per CDR3 protein sequence, with no DNA. The authors' filters were not applied to this entry. This sample's table lists fewer than 400,000 distinct CDR3 sequences. 5.2% of the sample is held by the ten biggest clonotypes.

CDR1 and CDR2, per the germline V gene, are SGHTA and FQGNSA. The CDR3 holds 15 amino acids from the cysteine to the phenylalanine. Nucleotide data are not available. Study-level results and caveats: Those dominant clonotypes were again the most abundant among CD3+CD56-NKG2C+ cells in four donors, at about 25-65%. It remained unclear whether the expanded NKG2C-expressing T cell clones were specific for HCMV antigens. In over five donors, the dominant CD3+CD56+NKG2C+ clonotypes were among the top 10 CD8+ clonotypes and accounted for 1.0-7.0% of CD8+ T cells.

To determine HCMV serostatus, a commercial ELISA kit was used to detect HCMV-specific IgG in serum. Peripheral blood mononuclear cells were isolated from blood by Ficoll density gradient centrifugation. The sample was blood T cells: a sorted CD56 or NKG2C T cell subset, CD4+ or CD8+ T cells, or bulk PBMC T cells (not recorded which). This clonotype originated in a man aged 18-69 years in good health. The chain is assembled from TRBV7-2 and TRBJ2-3; the D call from TCRdb, TRBD2, cannot be confirmed without DNA. The CDR3: CASSRLAGGPGTQYF.